The 29 T cell receptor beta chains below were found in one sample sequenced in a study of T cells in localized non-small cell lung cancer. The method was immunoSEQ multiplex PCR; TCRdb's version includes in-frame clones alone and lacks a portion of them. The data show about 29,000 clones, 87% seen once. Material: peripheral blood, obtained before any cancer treatment. These TCRs come from a male donor at least 60 years old with stage I lung adenocarcinoma.

The chain couples TRBV7-2 to TRBJ2-3, with no clear D. Germline V gene data show CDR1 as SGHTA and CDR2 as FQGNSA. The CDR3 length is 16 residues. The V end lost 5 bases, the J end lost 0 bases, and 15 bases lay between the germline ends. The CDR3 nucleotides are TGTGCCAGCAGCCTATTAAGGGTCTCTAGCACAGATACGCAGTATTTT. It encodes CASSLLRVSSTDTQYF.

V and J are TRBV28 and TRBJ1-5, with 9 bases fitting TRBD1. The J segment lost 4 bases and the V segment lost 2 bases, leaving 6 bases of the junction unmatched. CDR3 size: 16 residues. Germline V gene sequence: CDR1 MDHEN, CDR2 SYDVKM. Written as DNA, the CDR3 is TGTGCCAGCAGTTTACAGGACAGGGGCGTGAATCAGCCCCAGCATTTT. It codes for CASSLQDRGVNQPQHF.

A single count supports this clone. This rearrangement joins TRBV14 to TRBJ1-6, with TRBD1 matching 8 bases. Germline-derived CDR1 and CDR2 are SGHDN and FVKESK. Losses at the gene ends were 8 bases for V and 7 bases for J; bases not matched to a gene: 4. The CDR3 totals 13 residues. CDR3 protein: CASSRQGNSPLHF. DNA for the CDR3: TGTGCCAGCTCCCGACAGGGGAATTCACCCCTCCACTTT.

V gene TRBV28 combines with J gene TRBJ2-1; D remains ambiguous. The CDR3 loop spans 13 amino acids. The V end was cut by 3 bases, the J end by 12 bases, with 15 bases between. Germline assignment: CDR1 MDHEN and CDR2 SYDVKM. CDR3 amino acids: CASSLKAPMLQFF. Here the CDR3 DNA reads TGTGCCAGCAGTTTGAAGGCCCCAATGTTGCAGTTCTTC.

The chain uses TRBV9 and TRBJ2-3; 8 bases map to TRBD2. Trimming at V came to 4 bases and at J to 5 bases, leaving 6 bases not matched to a gene. Per the germline V gene, CDR1 is SGDLS and CDR2 is YYNGEE. The CDR3 sequence is 14 residues long. CDR3 protein: CASSSGLGIDTQYF. Here the CDR3 DNA reads TGTGCCAGCAGCTCGGGACTAGGAATAGATACGCAGTATTTT.

The J gene is TRBJ2-3, the V gene TRBV9; D gene unclear. Germline V CDR1 and CDR2: SGDLS, YYNGEE. This CDR3 region has 15 residues. Trimming took off 4 bases at V and 5 bases at J, with 17 bases between the two ends. The CDR3 coding sequence is TGTGCCAGCAGCCCAGCTGGGTTAATTCGAGATACGCAGTATTTT. This translates into CASSPAGLIRDTQYF.

This chain links TRBV7-3 with TRBJ2-7, with D perhaps being TRBD1 or TRBD2 (6 bases each). There are 13 residues in the CDR3. The germline V gene encodes CDR1 SGHTA and CDR2 FQGTGA. Trimming shortened V by 1 base and J by 7 bases, and 11 bases separated the two germline ends. DNA of the CDR3: TGTGCCAGCAGCTTAAGGAGGGGGGATGAGCAGTACTTC. It yields the protein CASSLRRGDEQYF.

The chain links TRBV30 to TRBJ1-2; 8 nucleotides line up with TRBD1. Germline V gene sequence: CDR1 GTSNPN, CDR2 SVGIG (reference sequence). Unmatched junction bases numbered 2, after V lost 0 bases and J lost 8 bases. The CDR3 runs 12 residues. For the CDR3, the DNA is TGTGCCTGGAGTGTCGGACAGGGCGGCTACACCTTC. It yields the protein CAWSVGQGGYTF.

The chain is built from TRBV5-5 and TRBJ1-1; 8 nucleotides line up with TRBD1. CDR3 length: 15 residues. The germline gives CDR1 SGHKS, CDR2 YYEKEE (reference sequence). Trimming cost V 2 bases and J 6 bases; bases outside gene matches: 9. This chain's CDR3 is CASSFGPGGVPEAFF. CDR3 nucleotides: TGTGCCAGCAGCTTTGGTCCAGGGGGCGTCCCTGAAGCTTTCTTT.

The chain has TRBV7-2 and TRBJ2-1; possible D gene TRBD2, 5 bases. V was cut by 1 base and J by 10 bases, with 11 bases left in between. This CDR3 comprises 13 residues. Germline V gene lookup returns CDR1 SGHTA and CDR2 FQGNSA. As DNA, the CDR3 is TGTGCCAGCAGCTTAGGCGGGCATGTGGAGCAGTTCTTC. It specifies CASSLGGHVEQFF.

J is TRBJ2-7 and V is TRBV5-8; 10 bases match TRBD1. V trimming: 3 bases; J trimming: 11 bases; junction bases outside the gene matches: 5. Germline V gives CDR1 SGHTS, CDR2 YDEGEE. The CDR3 is 12 residues long. CDR3 sequence reads: CASSYGQGEKYF. The CDR3 region has the DNA TGTGCCAGCAGCTACGGACAGGGGGAGAAGTACTTC.

The chain carries TRBV7-2 and TRBJ2-1; tentatively, D is TRBD1 (6 bases). Trimming took 4 bases from V and 2 from J, leaving 9 bases between them. Germline V CDR1 and CDR2: SGHTA, FQGNSA. The CDR3 extends over 14 amino acids. The CDR3: CASSSGQTYNEQFF. CDR3 coding DNA: TGTGCCAGCAGCTCCGGACAGACCTACAATGAGCAGTTCTTC. The variable domain in full, with the rest retrieved from reference TRBV7-2 and TRBJ2-1, is GAGVSQSPSNKVTEKGKDVELRCDPISGHTALYWYRQSLGQGLEFLIYFQGNSAPDKSGLPSDRFSAERTGGSVSTLTIQRTQQEDSAVYLCASSSGQTYNEQFFGPGTRLTVL.

V and J are TRBV6-6 and TRBJ2-5, with D perhaps assigned TRBD1 or TRBD2 (5 bases each). Per germline, CDR1 MNHNY and CDR2 SVGAGI (reference sequence). CDR3 length: 15 residues. Between the trimmed V and J ends, which lost 6 bases and 4 bases, there was a span of 18 bases. The DNA of the CDR3 is TGTGCCAGCAGCCTCCCGGAACGGGGCCTAGAGACCCAGTACTTC. It codes for CASSLPERGLETQYF.

This chain's CDR3 is CASRTTGQGASNYGYTF. CDR3 DNA: TGTGCCAGCAGGACTACGGGACAGGGCGCTTCAAACTATGGCTACACCTTC. The J gene is TRBJ1-2, the V gene TRBV28, with 9 bases lining up with TRBD1. The V gene end was trimmed by 6 bases and the J gene end by 2 bases; junction bases not matched to a gene: 13. Per germline, CDR1 MDHEN and CDR2 SYDVKM. This CDR3 has 17 amino acids.

V and J are TRBV5-1 and TRBJ2-7; no firm D call. Germline assignment: CDR1 SGHRS and CDR2 YFSETQ. The CDR3 is 14 residues long. Trimming pared 0 bases from V and 6 bases from J, leaving 13 bases between. The CDR3 protein is CASSLDPTSIEQYF. CDR3 bases: TGCGCCAGCAGCTTGGACCCCACATCTATCGAGCAGTACTTC.

J is TRBJ2-7 and V is TRBV7-8, with D tentatively TRBD1 or TRBD2 (5 bases each). Germline V lookup: CDR1 SGHVS, CDR2 FQNEAQ. Trimming removed 3 bases from V and 7 bases from J, with 10 bases in between. The CDR3 has 12 amino acids. For the CDR3, the DNA is TGTGCCAGCAGCTTTCCGGGGCGGGAGCAGTACTTC. Translation gives CASSFPGREQYF.

This sequence joins TRBV29-1 and TRBJ2-2; tentative D call: TRBD2 (6 bases). Deletions cut 3 bases from V and 6 bases from J, with 14 bases between. The CDR3 is 14 amino acids. Germline V lookup: CDR1 SQVTM, CDR2 ANQGSEA. In DNA form, the CDR3 reads TGCAGCGTTGACGCGGGGCTGCAGGCCGGGGAGCTGTTTTTT. Its translation is CSVDAGLQAGELFF.

The V gene is TRBV6-1, the J gene TRBJ2-7; 7 nucleotides agree with TRBD1. Germline V gene lookup returns CDR1 MNHNS and CDR2 SASEGT. This CDR3 has 13 residues. The junction had 2 bases not matched to a gene; V was cut back by 3 bases and J by 3 bases. DNA for the CDR3: TGTGCCAGCAGTGAGACAGGGATCTACGAGCAGTACTTC. The encoded protein is CASSETGIYEQYF.

V gene TRBV18 combines with J gene TRBJ2-5; D could derive from TRBD1 or TRBD2 (5 bases each). V gave up 3 bases and J gave up 2 bases, with 10 bases separating them. The CDR3 is 14 amino acids. Per the germline V gene, CDR1 is KGHSH and CDR2 is LQKENI. The CDR3 loop is CASSPPRGQETQYF. CDR3 sequence (DNA): TGTGCCAGCTCACCGCCGAGGGGACAAGAGACCCAGTACTTC.

This clone was recorded a few times. The chain has TRBV7-2 and TRBJ1-4; TRBD1 aligns across 7 bases. Germline V gene data show CDR1 as SGHTA and CDR2 as FQGNSA. CDR3 length equals 16 residues. The V segment lost 0 bases and the J segment 4 bases; nucleotides outside the gene matches: 5. The CDR3 nucleotides are TGTGCCAGCAGCTTAGCCCCAGGGGGGGGTAATGAAAAACTGTTTTTT. Its translation: CASSLAPGGGNEKLFF.

The chain recombines TRBV28 with TRBJ2-7, with TRBD1 matching 7 bases. Looked up from germline, CDR1 is MDHEN and CDR2 is SYDVKM. J gave up 2 bases and V 6 bases, and 10 bases lay outside the gene matches. The CDR3 length is 15 residues. The CDR3 sequence is CASRERQGITYEQYF. DNA of the CDR3: TGTGCCAGCAGGGAGCGACAGGGAATTACCTACGAGCAGTACTTC.

The CDR3 region is CASSPEGSEAFF. The CDR3 coding sequence is TGTGCCAGCTCACCCGAGGGATCTGAAGCTTTCTTT. This chain uses TRBV18 with TRBJ1-1; D gene ambiguous. CDR3 size: 12 residues. Trimming removed 3 bases from V and 6 bases from J, with 8 bases in between. Per the germline V gene, CDR1 is KGHSH and CDR2 is LQKENI.

In this sample, this clone turned up a few times. The chain employs TRBV5-1 and TRBJ2-2; TRBD2 matches at 10 bases. Trimming at V came to 4 bases and at J to 2 bases, leaving 8 bases not matched to a gene. The CDR3 spans 17 residues. Germline loops: CDR1 SGHRS, CDR2 YFSETQ. CDR3 loop: CASSRTSGVANTGELFF. CDR3 DNA: TGCGCCAGCAGCAGAACTAGCGGGGTAGCAAACACCGGGGAGCTGTTTTTT.

The chain joins TRBV2 to TRBJ2-7, with D possibly being TRBD1 (6 bases). Germline values: CDR1 SNHLY, CDR2 FYNNEI. This CDR3 is built from 15 residues. Trimming took 5 bases from V and 4 from J, leaving 18 bases between them. The CDR3 DNA follows: TGTGCCAGCAGTACGGACAGCCGTTTAGGATACGAGCAGTACTTC. This sequence encodes CASSTDSRLGYEQYF.

The chain joins TRBV4-3 to TRBJ1-2; D is undetermined. This CDR3 region has 14 residues. Per germline, CDR1 LGHNA and CDR2 YSLEER. Trimming cost V 0 bases and J 4 bases, with 9 bases left between them. The CDR3 protein is CASSQDPNSYGYTF. The CDR3 DNA follows: TGCGCCAGCAGCCAAGATCCGAACAGCTATGGCTACACCTTC.

As to this clone: Relative to the germline gene, one junction end is altered; a read error may explain this. V usage is TRBV7-2 and J usage is TRBJ2-7; D is unresolved. The germline V gene has CDR1 SGHTA and CDR2 FQGNSA. There are 12 residues in the CDR3. The CDR3 region has the DNA TGTGCCGGCAGTTCTGTGCCGGACGAGCAGTACTTC. Translated, it gives CAGSSVPDEQYF. Filled out from reference TRBV7-2 and TRBJ2-7, the complete variable domain reads GAGVSQSPSNKVTEKGKDVELRCDPISGHTALYWYRQSLGQGLEFLIYFQGNSAPDKSGLPSDRFSAERTGGSVSTLTIQRTQQEDSAVYLCAGSSVPDEQYFGPGTRLTVT.

The rearrangement joins TRBV4-3 to TRBJ1-5; no definite D call. The germline gives CDR1 LGHNA, CDR2 YSLEER. Trimming pared 0 bases from V and 6 bases from J, leaving 6 bases between. The CDR3 has 13 amino acids. CDR3 sequence: CASSQDVVQPQHF. The CDR3 region has the DNA TGCGCCAGCAGCCAAGATGTGGTTCAGCCCCAGCATTTT.

The chain uses TRBV2 and TRBJ2-7, with TRBD1 identical over 12 bases. Germline CDR1 reads SNHLY; CDR2 reads FYNNEI. The CDR3 is 14 amino acids. The J segment lost 3 bases and the V segment lost 6 bases, leaving 3 bases of the junction unmatched. CDR3 bases: TGTGCCAGCAGGGGGACAGGGGGCGGCTACGAGCAGTACTTC. It is translated as CASRGTGGGYEQYF.

This rearrangement joins TRBV6-6 to TRBJ1-1; 7 positions agree with TRBD1. CDR1 is MNHNY, CDR2 SVGAGI, per germline (reference sequence). This CDR3 has 13 residues. J lost 4 bases, V lost 6 bases, and 5 bases had no gene match. CDR3 amino acids: CASSEQGITEAFF. The CDR3 DNA is TGTGCCAGCAGCGAACAGGGGATCACTGAAGCTTTCTTT.